The 13 T cell receptor beta chains reported below all come from one sample, sequenced in a study of technical replicates of blood from a handful of donors. Sequencing was performed with immunoSEQ multiplex PCR; in TCRdb, only in-frame clones are kept and a portion is missing. Altogether around 15,000 clones are present, 65% to 85% being singletons, with the ten largest covering about 9.5%. The specimen sequenced was PBMCs. The receptors derive from a human donor in good health. Some clones in this sample may be carry-over from other donors' samples.

The gene calls are TRBV5-1 and TRBJ2-3; 9 nucleotides line up with TRBD1. Germline CDR1 is SGHRS and CDR2 is YFSETQ. J gave up 0 bases and V 5 bases, and 4 bases lay outside the gene matches. The CDR3 sequence is 15 residues long. CDR3 protein: CASSRGQGSTDTQYF. The CDR3 coding sequence is TGCGCCAGCAGTCGTGGACAGGGGAGCACAGATACGCAGTATTTT.

The chain is built from TRBV7-9 and TRBJ2-5; D perhaps matches TRBD1 (5 bases). Germline V gene lookup returns CDR1 SEHNR and CDR2 FQNEAQ (reference sequence). Trimming shortened V by 3 bases and J by 4 bases, and 12 bases separated the two germline ends. The CDR3 totals 14 residues. CDR3 protein: CASSLAGLVETQYF. CDR3 in DNA: TGTGCCAGCAGCTTGGCAGGGTTGGTAGAGACCCAGTACTTC. Full variable domain (remainder filled in from reference TRBV7-9 and TRBJ2-5): DTGVSQNPRHKITKRGQNVTFRCDPISEHNRLYWYRQTLGQGPEFLTYFQNEAQLEKSRLLSDRFSAERPKGSFSTLEIQRTEQGDSAMYLCASSLAGLVETQYFGPGTRLLVL.

The chain is built from TRBV20-1 and TRBJ2-3; D gene unclear. Trimming stripped 4 bases from V and 5 bases from J, with 7 bases between. The germline V gene has CDR1 DFQATT and CDR2 SNEGSKA (reference sequence). There are 11 residues in the CDR3. The CDR3 DNA sequence: TGCAGTGCTACCCGAGAAGATACGCAGTATTTT. Translated: CSATREDTQYF.

The J gene is TRBJ1-5, the V gene TRBV5-1; D is possibly TRBD1 (5 bases). This CDR3 has 15 amino acids. CDR1 and CDR2 (germline): SGHRS, YFSETQ. Trimming took 1 base from V and 1 from J, leaving 9 bases between them. The CDR3 bases are TGCGCCAGCAGCTTGCAGGGTTCGAGCAATCAGCCCCAGCATTTT. Translated, it gives CASSLQGSSNQPQHF.

The CDR3 nucleotides are TGTGCCAGCAGCCCCTCGGCAGGGACCGGGGAGCTGTTTTTT. Amino acids: CASSPSAGTGELFF. The chain uses TRBV7-3 and TRBJ2-2, with D perhaps TRBD1 (5 bases). CDR1 and CDR2 from the germline V gene are SGHTA and FQGTGA. There are 14 residues in the CDR3. V shed 5 bases and J shed 5 bases, with 12 bases lying between them.

The chain joins TRBV19 to TRBJ2-2; D gene unclear. CDR3 length equals 14 residues. V lost 5 bases to trimming and J lost 0 bases, with 7 bases between them. Germline loops: CDR1 LNHDA, CDR2 SQIVND (reference sequence). The CDR3 DNA reads as TGTGCCAGTAGTCTAGGGCCGAACACCGGGGAGCTGTTTTTT. Translated: CASSLGPNTGELFF.

The chain is built from TRBV28 and TRBJ2-2; 14 positions agree with TRBD2. Germline trimming cut 6 bases from V and 7 bases from J; bases unmatched to any gene: 7. The germline gives CDR1 MDHEN, CDR2 SYDVKM. This CDR3 is built from 16 residues. In nucleotides, the CDR3 is TGTGCCAGCAGGGGACTAGCGGGAGAACTTGTCGGGGAGCTGTTTTTT. It codes for CASRGLAGELVGELFF.

This clone was seen more than once but under ten times. The V call is TRBV10-3, the J call TRBJ1-1, with D possibly matching TRBD1 (6 bases). CDR1 and CDR2 (germline): ENHRY, SYGVKD. The CDR3 has 13 amino acids. The V and J ends lost 4 bases and 3 bases respectively, with 9 bases between them. CDR3 in DNA: TGTGCCATCAGTGTGGGGGCGGACACTGAAGCTTTCTTT. It encodes CAISVGADTEAFF.

The chain uses TRBV5-6 and TRBJ1-1; D may be TRBD1 (6 bases). V was cut by 0 bases and J by 1 base, with 10 bases left in between. The CDR3 loop spans 15 amino acids. Germline V gene lookup returns CDR1 SGHDT and CDR2 YYEEEE. CDR3 in amino acids: CASSLAPTGNTEAFF. The DNA of the CDR3 is TGTGCCAGCAGCTTGGCCCCGACAGGGAACACTGAAGCTTTCTTT.

This sequence joins TRBV20-1 and TRBJ2-7, with D possibly TRBD1 on 6 matching bases. V was cut by 6 bases and J by 6 bases, with 12 bases left in between. Germline assignment: CDR1 DFQATT and CDR2 SNEGSKA (reference sequence). The CDR3 extends over 11 amino acids. CDR3: CSASLGGEQYF. As DNA, the CDR3 is TGCAGTGCCTCTCTAGGGGGCGAGCAGTACTTC.

The rearrangement uses TRBV18 and TRBJ2-3; 9 nucleotides match TRBD1. The CDR3 is made up of 15 amino acids. Germline loops: CDR1 KGHSH, CDR2 LQKENI. V shed 4 bases, J shed 1 base, and the junction held 3 bases outside the gene matches. This chain's CDR3 is CASSRGQGGTDTQYF. The CDR3, as DNA: TGTGCCAGCTCACGGGGACAGGGCGGCACAGATACGCAGTATTTT.

This clone was observed once. This chain links TRBV6-5 with TRBJ2-7, with D maybe TRBD2 (7 bases). With 0 bases removed from V and 4 bases from J, the gap between germline ends came to 16 bases. This CDR3 spans 16 amino acids. Germline CDR1 reads MNHEY; CDR2 reads SVGAGI. CDR3 in amino acids: CASSYSAEGGVYEQYF. The DNA of the CDR3 is TGTGCCAGCAGTTACTCAGCCGAGGGGGGGGTATACGAGCAGTACTTC.

This chain connects TRBV11-2 to TRBJ2-1, with 13 bases fitting TRBD2. V lost 2 bases to trimming and J lost 4 bases; unmatched junction nucleotides: 8. Germline lookup yields CDR1 SGHAT and CDR2 FQNNGV. The CDR3 consists of 18 residues. The CDR3: CASSLTGLAGFLYNEQFF. For the CDR3, the DNA is TGTGCCAGCAGCTTAACGGGACTAGCGGGATTCTTATACAATGAGCAGTTCTTC. Combining the CDR3 with reference TRBV11-2 and TRBJ2-1 gives the whole variable domain EAGVAQSPRYKIIEKRQSVAFWCNPISGHATLYWYQQILGQGPKLLIQFQNNGVVDDSQLPKDRFSAERLKGVDSTLKIQPAKLEDSAVYLCASSLTGLAGFLYNEQFFGPGTRLTVL.